A selection of T cell receptor beta chains follows, all from one sample in a study of beta chain features in type 1 diabetes. The table came from immunoSEQ multiplex PCR; TCRdb's copy has only in-frame clones and leaves some out. The sample gives about 40,000 clones, 49% of which show up once; 0.6% to 0.9% is in the top ten. The sequencing sample was made of central memory CD4+ T cells from blood. These receptors came from a young woman in good health. Each CDR3 is given with its conserved first and last residue. D genes are given only for firm matches. Some rows have no size entry. The others give once, few or many, or a class for an expanded clone.

J gene | D gene | clone size | V gene | CDR3 protein | CDR3 DNA
TRBJ2-7 | TRBD1 | - | TRBV6-5 | CASSPGDSTYEQYF | TGTGCCAGCAGTCCCGGGGACAGTACCTACGAGCAGTACTTC
TRBJ2-2 | TRBD1 | - | TRBV7-2 | CASSFQGATGELFF | TGTGCCAGCAGCTTCCAGGGGGCGACCGGGGAGCTGTTTTTT
TRBJ2-5 | TRBD2 | once | TRBV30 | CAWSPLGLGSQETQYF | TGTGCCTGGAGTCCCCTCGGACTAGGTTCTCAAGAGACCCAGTACTTC
TRBJ2-3 | TRBD2 | - | TRBV10-2 | CASSHAGDRPDTQYF | TGCGCCAGCAGTCATGCGGGAGATCGTCCCGATACGCAGTATTTT
TRBJ2-1 | - | - | TRBV29-1 | CSVREATEQFF | TGCAGCGTTCGAGAAGCTACTGAGCAGTTCTTC
TRBJ1-3 | - | few | TRBV30 | CAWSASGAGLGGNTIYF | TGTGCCTGGAGTGCGTCTGGGGCAGGCTTAGGTGGAAACACCATATATTTT
TRBJ2-6 | TRBD2 | - | TRBV5-6 | CASSRGVDVASGANVLTF | TGTGCCAGCAGCCGGGGGGTGGACGTTGCCTCTGGGGCCAACGTCCTGACTTTC
TRBJ1-2 | - | few | TRBV30 | CAWSDMLGYTF | TGTGCCTGGAGTGACATGTTGGGCTACACCTTC
TRBJ2-7 | - | - | TRBV6-5 | CASTEAGYSYEQYF | TGTGCCAGCACCGAGGCAGGGTACTCCTACGAGCAGTACTTC
TRBJ2-7 | - | - | TRBV9 | CASSRGLGGYEQYF | TGTGCCAGCAGCAGGGGACTGGGAGGCTACGAGCAGTACTTC